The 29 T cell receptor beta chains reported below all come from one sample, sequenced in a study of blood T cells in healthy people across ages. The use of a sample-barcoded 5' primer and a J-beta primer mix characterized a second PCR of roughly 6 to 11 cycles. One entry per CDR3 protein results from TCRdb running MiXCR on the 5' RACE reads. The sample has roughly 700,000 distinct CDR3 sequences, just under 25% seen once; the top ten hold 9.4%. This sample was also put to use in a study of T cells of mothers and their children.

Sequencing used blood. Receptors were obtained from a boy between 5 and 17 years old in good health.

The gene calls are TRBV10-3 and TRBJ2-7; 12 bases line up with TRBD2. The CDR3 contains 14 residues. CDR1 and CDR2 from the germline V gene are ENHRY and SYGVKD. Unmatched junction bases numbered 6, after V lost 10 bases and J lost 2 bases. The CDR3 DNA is TGTGCCACTATGACTAGCGGGGGAACCTACGAGCAGTACTTC. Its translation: CATMTSGGTYEQYF.

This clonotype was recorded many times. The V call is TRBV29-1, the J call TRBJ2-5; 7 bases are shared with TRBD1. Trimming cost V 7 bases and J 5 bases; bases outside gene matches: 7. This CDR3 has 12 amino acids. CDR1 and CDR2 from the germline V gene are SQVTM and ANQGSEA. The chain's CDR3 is CSGLTGSETQYF. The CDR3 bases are TGCAGCGGCCTGACAGGGAGTGAGACCCAGTACTTC. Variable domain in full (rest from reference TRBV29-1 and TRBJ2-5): SAVISQKPSRDICQRGTSLTIQCQVDSQVTMMFWYRQQPGQSLTLIATANQGSEATYESGFVIDKFPISRPNLTFSTLTVSNMSPEDSSIYLCSGLTGSETQYFGPGTRLLVL.

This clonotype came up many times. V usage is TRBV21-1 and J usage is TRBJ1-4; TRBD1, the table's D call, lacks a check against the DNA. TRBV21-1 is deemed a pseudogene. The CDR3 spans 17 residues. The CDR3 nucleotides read TGTGCCAGCAGCAAAGTTCTAATTGGGGACAAGGATGAAAAACTGTTTTTT. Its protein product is CASSKVLIGDKDEKLFF.

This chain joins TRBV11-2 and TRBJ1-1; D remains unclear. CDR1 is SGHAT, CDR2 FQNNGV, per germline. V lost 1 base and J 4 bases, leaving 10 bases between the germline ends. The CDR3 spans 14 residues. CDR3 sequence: CASSLGPRGTEAFF. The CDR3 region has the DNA TGTGCCAGCAGCTTAGGCCCTAGAGGCACTGAAGCTTTCTTT.

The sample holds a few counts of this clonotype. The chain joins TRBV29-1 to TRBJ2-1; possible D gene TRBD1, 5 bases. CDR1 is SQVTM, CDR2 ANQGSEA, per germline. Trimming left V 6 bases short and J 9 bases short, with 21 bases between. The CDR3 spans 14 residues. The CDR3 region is CSVDYQGSVGEQFF. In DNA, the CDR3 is TGCAGCGTGGATTACCAGGGTTCTGTGGGTGAGCAGTTCTTC.

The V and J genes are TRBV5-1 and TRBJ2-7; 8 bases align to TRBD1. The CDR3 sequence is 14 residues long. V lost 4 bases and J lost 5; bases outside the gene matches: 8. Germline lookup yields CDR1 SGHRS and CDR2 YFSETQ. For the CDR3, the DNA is TGCGCCAGCAGCGGGGGGACAGGAGTCGACGAGCAGTACTTC. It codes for CASSGGTGVDEQYF.

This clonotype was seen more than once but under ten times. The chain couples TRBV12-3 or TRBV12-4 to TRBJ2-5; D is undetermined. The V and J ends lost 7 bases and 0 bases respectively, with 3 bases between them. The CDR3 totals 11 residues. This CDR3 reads CASTDQETQYF. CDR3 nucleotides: TGTGCCAGCACCGACCAAGAGACCCAGTACTTC.

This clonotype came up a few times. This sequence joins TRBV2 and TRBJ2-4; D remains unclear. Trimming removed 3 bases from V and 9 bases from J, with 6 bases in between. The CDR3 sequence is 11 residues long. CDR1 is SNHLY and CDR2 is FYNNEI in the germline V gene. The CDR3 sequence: CASSDTGIQYF. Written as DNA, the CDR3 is TGTGCCAGCAGTGATACGGGCATTCAGTACTTC.

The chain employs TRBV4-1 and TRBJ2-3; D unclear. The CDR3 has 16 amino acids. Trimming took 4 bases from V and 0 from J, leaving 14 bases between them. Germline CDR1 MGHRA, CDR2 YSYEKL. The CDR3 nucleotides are TGCGCCAGCAGCCGAGTTGCCATACTAAGCACAGATACGCAGTATTTT. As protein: CASSRVAILSTDTQYF.

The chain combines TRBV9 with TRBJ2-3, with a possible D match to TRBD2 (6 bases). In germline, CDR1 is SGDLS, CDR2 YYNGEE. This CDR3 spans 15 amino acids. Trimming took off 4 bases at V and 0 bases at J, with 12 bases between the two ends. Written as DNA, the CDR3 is TGTGCCAGCAGCCCCCGGGGGTTGAGCACAGATACGCAGTATTTT. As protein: CASSPRGLSTDTQYF.

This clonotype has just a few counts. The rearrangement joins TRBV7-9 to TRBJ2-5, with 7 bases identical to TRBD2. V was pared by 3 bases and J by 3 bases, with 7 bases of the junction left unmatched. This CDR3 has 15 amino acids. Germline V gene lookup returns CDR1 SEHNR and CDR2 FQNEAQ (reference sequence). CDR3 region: CASSFSGFREETQYF. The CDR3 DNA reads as TGTGCCAGCAGCTTTAGCGGGTTTAGAGAAGAGACCCAGTACTTC.

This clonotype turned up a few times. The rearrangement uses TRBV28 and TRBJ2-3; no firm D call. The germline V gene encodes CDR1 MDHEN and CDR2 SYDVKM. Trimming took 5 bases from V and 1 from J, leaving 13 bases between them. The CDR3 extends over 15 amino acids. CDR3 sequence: CASSPDTDRTDTQYF. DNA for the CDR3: TGTGCCAGCAGTCCCGACACGGATCGCACAGATACGCAGTATTTT.

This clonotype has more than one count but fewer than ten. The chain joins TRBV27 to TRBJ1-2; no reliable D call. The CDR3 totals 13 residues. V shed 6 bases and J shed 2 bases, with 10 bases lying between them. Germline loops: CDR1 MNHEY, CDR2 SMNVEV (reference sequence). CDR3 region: CASSATVNYGYTF. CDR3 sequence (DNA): TGTGCCAGCAGCGCGACGGTAAACTATGGCTACACCTTC.

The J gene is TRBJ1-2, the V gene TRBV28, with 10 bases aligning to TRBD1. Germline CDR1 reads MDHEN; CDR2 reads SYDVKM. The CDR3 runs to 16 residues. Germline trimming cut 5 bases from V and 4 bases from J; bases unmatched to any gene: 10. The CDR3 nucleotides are TGTGCCAGCAGTAAAGGGACAGGGGTGGACCTCTATGGCTACACCTTC. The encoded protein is CASSKGTGVDLYGYTF.

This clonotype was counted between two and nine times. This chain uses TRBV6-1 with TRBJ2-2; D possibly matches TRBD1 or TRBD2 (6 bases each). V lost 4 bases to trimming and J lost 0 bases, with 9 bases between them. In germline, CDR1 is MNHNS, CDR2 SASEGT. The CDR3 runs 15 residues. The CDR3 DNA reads TGTGCCAGCAGTGGCGGGACAACGAACACCGGGGAGCTGTTTTTT. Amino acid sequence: CASSGGTTNTGELFF.

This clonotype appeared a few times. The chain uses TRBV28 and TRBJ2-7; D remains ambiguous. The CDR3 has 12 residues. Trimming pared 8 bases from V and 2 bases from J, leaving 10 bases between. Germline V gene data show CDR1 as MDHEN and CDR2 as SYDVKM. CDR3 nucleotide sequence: TGTGCCAGCTCGGGCGGCGCCTACGAGCAGTACTTC. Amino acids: CASSGGAYEQYF.

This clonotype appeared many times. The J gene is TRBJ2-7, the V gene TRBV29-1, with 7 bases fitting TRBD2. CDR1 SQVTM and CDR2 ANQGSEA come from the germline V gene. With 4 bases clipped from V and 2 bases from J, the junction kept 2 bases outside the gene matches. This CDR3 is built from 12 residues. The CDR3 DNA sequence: TGCAGCGTTGTTGCGGGAGCCTACGAGCAGTACTTC. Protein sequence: CSVVAGAYEQYF.

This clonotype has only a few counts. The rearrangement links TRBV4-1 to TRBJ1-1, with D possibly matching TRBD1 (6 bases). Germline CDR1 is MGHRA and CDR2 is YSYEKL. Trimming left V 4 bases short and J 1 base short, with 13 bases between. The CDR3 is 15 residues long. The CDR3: CASSRYRETNTEAFF. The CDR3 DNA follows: TGCGCCAGCAGCCGGTACAGGGAAACGAACACTGAAGCTTTCTTT.

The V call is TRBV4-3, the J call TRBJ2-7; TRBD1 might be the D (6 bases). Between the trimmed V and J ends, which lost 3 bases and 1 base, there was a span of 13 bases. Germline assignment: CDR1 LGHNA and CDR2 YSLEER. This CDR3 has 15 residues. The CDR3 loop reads CASSQRYRDSYEQYF. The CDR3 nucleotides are TGCGCCAGCAGCCAGAGGTACAGGGATTCCTACGAGCAGTACTTC.

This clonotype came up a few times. DNA for the CDR3: TGTGCCACCAGTGAGTCAGACAGATATAGGGCCGGGGAGCTGTTTTTT. Its protein product is CATSESDRYRAGELFF. The chain is built from TRBV24-1 and TRBJ2-2; perhaps TRBD1 as D (5 bases). The CDR3 is 16 residues long. The V gene's germline CDR1 is KGHDR and CDR2 SFDVKD. V was pared by 4 bases and J by 6 bases, with 17 bases between.

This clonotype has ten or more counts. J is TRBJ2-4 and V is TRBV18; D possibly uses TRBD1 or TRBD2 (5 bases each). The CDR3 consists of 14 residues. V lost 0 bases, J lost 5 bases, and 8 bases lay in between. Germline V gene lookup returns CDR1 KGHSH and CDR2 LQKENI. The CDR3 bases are TGTGCCAGCTCACCACCGCAGGGAGAAAACATTCAGTACTTC. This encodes CASSPPQGENIQYF.

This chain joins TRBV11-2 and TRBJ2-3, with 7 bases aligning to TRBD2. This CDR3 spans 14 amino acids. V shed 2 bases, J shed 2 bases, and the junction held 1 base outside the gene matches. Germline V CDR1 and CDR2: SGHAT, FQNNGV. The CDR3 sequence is CASSLRDYTDTQYF. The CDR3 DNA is TGTGCCAGCAGCTTACGGGACTACACAGATACGCAGTATTTT.

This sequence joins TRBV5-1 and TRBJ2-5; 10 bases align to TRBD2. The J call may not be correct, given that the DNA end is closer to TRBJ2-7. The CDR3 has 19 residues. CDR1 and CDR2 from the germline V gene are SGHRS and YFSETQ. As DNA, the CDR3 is TGCGCCAGCAGCTTGAAGGCTTGGCTAGCGGGAGATCTCCCCTACGAGCAGTACTTC. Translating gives CASSLKAWLAGDLPYEQYF.

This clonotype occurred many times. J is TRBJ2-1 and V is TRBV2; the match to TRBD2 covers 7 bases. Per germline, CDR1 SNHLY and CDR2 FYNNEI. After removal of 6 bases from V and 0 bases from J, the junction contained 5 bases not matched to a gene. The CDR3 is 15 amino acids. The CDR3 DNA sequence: TGTGCCAGCAGGCGGGGGACCAACTCCTACAATGAGCAGTTCTTC. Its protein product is CASRRGTNSYNEQFF. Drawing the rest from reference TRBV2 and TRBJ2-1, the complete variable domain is EPEVTQTPSHQVTQMGQEVILRCVPISNHLYFYWYRQILGQKVEFLVSFYNNEISEKSEIFDDQFSVERPDGSNFTLKIRSTKLEDSAMYFCASRRGTNSYNEQFFGPGTRLTVL.

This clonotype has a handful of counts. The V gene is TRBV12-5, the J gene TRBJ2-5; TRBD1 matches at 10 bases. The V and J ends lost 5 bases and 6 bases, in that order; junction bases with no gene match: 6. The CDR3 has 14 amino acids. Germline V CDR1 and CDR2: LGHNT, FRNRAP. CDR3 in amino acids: CASGPGQGMKTQYF. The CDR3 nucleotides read TGTGCTAGTGGTCCGGGACAGGGGATGAAGACCCAGTACTTC.

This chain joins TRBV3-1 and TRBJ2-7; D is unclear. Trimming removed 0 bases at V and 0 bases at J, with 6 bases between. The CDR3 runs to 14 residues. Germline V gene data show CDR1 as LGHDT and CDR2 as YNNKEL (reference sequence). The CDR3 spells CASSQDRYSYEQYF. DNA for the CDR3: TGTGCCAGCAGCCAAGATCGATACTCCTACGAGCAGTACTTC.

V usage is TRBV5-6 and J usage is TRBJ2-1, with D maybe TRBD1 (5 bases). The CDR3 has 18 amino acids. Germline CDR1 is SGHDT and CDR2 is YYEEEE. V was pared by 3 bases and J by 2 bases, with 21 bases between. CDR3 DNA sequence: TGTGCCAGCAGCTCACCAGGGTTATCACCTACACCCTACAATGAGCAGTTCTTC. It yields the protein CASSSPGLSPTPYNEQFF.

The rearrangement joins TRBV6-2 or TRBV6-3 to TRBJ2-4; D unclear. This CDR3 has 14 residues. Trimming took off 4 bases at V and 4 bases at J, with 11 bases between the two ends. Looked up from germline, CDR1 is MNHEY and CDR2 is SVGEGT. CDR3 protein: CASSLSGPKNIQYF. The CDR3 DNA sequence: TGTGCCAGCAGTTTATCCGGGCCTAAAAACATTCAGTACTTC.

Here the CDR3 DNA reads TGTGCCAGCAGCTCCAGTTTAGCGGGAAGAAGGTATAATGAGCAGTTCTTC. This translates into CASSSSLAGRRYNEQFF. The rearrangement links TRBV7-9 to TRBJ2-1, with 8 positions matching TRBD2. V gave up 4 bases and J gave up 7 bases; unmatched junction bases: 15. Per germline, CDR1 SEHNR and CDR2 FQNEAQ (reference sequence). The CDR3 extends over 17 amino acids. Together with reference TRBV7-9 and TRBJ2-1, the CDR3 gives the full variable domain: DTGVSQNPRHKITKRGQNVTFRCDPISEHNRLYWYRQTLGQGPEFLTYFQNEAQLEKSRLLSDRFSAERPKGSFSTLEIQRTEQGDSAMYLCASSSSLAGRRYNEQFFGPGTRLTVL.